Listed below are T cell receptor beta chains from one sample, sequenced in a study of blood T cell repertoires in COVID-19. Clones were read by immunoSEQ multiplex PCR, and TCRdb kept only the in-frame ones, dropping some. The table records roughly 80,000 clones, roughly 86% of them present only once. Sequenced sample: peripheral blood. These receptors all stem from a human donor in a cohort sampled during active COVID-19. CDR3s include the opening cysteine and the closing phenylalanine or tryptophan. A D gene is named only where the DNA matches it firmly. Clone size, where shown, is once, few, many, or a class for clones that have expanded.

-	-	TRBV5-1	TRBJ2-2	CASSWGLAVNTGELFF
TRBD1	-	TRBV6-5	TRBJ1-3	CASMDRGASGNTIYF
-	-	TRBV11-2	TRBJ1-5	CASSPNRDQPQHF
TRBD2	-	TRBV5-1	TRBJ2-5	CASSLDPSGGEETQYF
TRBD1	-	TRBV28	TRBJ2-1	CASSRQGRYEQFF
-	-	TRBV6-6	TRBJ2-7	CASSSSSGYEQYF
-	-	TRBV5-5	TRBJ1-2	CASSLAARENYGYTF
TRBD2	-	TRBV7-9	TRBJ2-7	CASSSGVSPLAGDEQYF
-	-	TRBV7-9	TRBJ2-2	CASTVGRTGELFF
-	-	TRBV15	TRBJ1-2	CATSRDLGAPGYTF
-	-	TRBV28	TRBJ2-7	CASSTRQGLSYEQYF
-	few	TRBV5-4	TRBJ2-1	CASSLQGTYNEQFF
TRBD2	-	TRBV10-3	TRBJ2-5	CAISLGLAGVETQYF
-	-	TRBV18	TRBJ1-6	CASSPKPSRVGSPLHF
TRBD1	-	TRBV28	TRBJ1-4	CASSLYGTGGEKLFF
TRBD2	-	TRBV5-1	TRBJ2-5	CASSSGRRGGAIGETQYF
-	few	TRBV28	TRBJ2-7	CASSSLYEQYF
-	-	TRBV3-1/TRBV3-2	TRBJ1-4	CASSQGGPLAGGKLFF
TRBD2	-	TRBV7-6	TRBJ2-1	CASSPLGLLAGGLNEQFF
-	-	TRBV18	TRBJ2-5	CASGQGLETQYF
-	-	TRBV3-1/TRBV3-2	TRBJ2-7	CASSQGQAVTYEQYF
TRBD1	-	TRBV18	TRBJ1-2	CASSPLQGANYGYTF
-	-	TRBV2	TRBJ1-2	CASTVGVYGYTF
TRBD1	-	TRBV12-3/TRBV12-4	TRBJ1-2	CASTGGYHGYTF
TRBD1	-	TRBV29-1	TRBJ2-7	CSTRTGGDEQYF
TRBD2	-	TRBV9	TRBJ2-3	CASSGTPWGGGGDTQYF
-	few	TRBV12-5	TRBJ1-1	CASGWAVNTEAFF
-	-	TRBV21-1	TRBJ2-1	CASPKRAYNEQFF
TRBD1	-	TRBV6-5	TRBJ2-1	CASRTTGADEQFF
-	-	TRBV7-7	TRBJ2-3	CASSGTGGTDTQYF
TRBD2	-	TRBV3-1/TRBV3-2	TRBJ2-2	CASSPNYGLAGNTGELFF
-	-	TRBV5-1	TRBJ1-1	CASSLERARNTEAFF
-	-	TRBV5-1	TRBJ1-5	CASSLDGFSGEPQHF
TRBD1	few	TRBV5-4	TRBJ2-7	CASSEGVQGAREQYF
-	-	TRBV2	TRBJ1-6	CASSEGGPLHF
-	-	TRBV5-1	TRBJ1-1	CASSLLQTVGTEAFF
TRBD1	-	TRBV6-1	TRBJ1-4	CASSDGQGLLGLGEKLFF
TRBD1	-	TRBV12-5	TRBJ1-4	CASGLGQPNEKLFF